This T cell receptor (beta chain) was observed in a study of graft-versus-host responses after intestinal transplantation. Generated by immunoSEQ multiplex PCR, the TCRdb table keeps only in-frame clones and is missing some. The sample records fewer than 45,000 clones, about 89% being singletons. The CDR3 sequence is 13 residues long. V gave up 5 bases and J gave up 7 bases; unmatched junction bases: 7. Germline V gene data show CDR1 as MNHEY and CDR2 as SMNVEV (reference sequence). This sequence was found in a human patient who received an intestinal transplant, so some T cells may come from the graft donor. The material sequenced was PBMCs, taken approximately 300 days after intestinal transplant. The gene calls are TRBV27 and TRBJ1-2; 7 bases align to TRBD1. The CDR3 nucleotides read TGTGCCAGCAGTCCCAACAGGGGTGGTGGCTACACCTTC. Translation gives CASSPNRGGGYTF.